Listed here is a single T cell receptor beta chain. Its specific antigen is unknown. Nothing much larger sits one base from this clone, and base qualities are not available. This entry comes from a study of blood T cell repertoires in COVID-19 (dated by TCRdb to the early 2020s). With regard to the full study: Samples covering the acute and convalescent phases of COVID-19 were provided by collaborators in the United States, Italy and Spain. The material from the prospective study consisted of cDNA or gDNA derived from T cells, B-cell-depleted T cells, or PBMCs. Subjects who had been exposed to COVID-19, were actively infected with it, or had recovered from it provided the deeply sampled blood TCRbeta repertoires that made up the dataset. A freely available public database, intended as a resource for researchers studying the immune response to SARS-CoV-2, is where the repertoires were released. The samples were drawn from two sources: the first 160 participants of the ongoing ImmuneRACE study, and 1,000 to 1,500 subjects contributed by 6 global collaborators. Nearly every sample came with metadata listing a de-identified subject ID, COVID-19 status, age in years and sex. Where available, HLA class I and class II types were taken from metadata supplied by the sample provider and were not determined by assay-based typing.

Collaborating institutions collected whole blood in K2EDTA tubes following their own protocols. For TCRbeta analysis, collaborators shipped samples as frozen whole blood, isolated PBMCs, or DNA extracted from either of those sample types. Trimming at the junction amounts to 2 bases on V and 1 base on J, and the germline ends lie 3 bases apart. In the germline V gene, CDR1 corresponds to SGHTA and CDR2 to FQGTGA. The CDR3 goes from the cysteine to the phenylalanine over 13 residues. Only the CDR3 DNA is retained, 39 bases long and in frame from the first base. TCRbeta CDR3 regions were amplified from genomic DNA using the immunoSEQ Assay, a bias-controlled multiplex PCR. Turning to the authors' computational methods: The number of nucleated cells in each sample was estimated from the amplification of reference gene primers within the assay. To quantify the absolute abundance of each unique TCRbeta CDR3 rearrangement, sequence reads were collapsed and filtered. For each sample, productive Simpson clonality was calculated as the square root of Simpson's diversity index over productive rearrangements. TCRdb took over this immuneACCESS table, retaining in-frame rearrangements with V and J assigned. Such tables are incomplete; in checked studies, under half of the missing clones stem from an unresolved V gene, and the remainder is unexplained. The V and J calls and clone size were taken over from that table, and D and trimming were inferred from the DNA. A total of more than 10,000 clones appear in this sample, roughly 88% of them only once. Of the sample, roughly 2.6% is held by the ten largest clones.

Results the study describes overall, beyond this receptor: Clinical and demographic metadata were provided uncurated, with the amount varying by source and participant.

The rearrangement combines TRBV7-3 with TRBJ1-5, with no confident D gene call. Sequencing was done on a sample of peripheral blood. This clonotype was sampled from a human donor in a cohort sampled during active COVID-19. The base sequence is TGTGCCAGCAGCTTAGCGAGCAATCAGCCCCAGCATTTT. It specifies CASSLASNQPQHF.